The source of this T cell receptor beta chain is a study of T cell responses to AZD1222 COVID-19 vaccine. The study, taken as a whole, reports: Two AZD1222 doses significantly raised spike-specific TCR breadth and depth over controls. Donors were largely white British and mainly female; clonal diversity was possibly underestimated.

In regard to this clone: Its antigen remains unidentified.

Germline CDR1 and CDR2: LNHDA and SQIVND (reference sequence). The CDR3 totals 16 residues. Trimming left V 5 bases short and J 2 bases short, with 16 bases between. Data came from immunoSEQ multiplex PCR; TCRdb stores just in-frame clones and leaves some out. The table includes some 150,000 clones, 92% detected once. The chain uses TRBV19 and TRBJ1-5, with D possibly being TRBD1 (6 bases). The sample here was peripheral blood, taken 28 days after the second AZD1222 dose. This sequence originates from an adult who received the AZD1222 COVID-19 vaccine. Written as DNA, the CDR3 is TGTGCCAGTAGTCTGGGTGGCAGGGGTGGCAATCAGCCCCAGCATTTT. Protein product: CASSLGGRGGNQPQHF.